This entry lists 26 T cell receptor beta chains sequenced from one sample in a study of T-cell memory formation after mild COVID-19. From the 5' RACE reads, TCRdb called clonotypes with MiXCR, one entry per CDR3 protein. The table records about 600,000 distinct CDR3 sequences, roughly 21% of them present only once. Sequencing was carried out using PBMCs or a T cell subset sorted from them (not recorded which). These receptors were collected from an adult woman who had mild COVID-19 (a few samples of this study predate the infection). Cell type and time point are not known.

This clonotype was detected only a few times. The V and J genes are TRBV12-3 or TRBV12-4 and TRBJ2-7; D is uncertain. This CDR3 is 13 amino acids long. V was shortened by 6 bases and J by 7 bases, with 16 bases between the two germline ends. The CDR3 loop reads CASSTPGVGEQYF. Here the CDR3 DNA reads TGTGCCAGCAGCACTCCTGGGGTTGGGGAGCAGTACTTC.

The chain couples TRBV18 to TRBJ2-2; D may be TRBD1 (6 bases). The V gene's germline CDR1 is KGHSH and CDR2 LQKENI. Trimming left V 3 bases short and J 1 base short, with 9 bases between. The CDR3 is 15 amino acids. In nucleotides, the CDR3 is TGTGCCAGCTCACCCCTGGGACAGAACACCGGGGAGCTGTTTTTT. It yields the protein CASSPLGQNTGELFF.

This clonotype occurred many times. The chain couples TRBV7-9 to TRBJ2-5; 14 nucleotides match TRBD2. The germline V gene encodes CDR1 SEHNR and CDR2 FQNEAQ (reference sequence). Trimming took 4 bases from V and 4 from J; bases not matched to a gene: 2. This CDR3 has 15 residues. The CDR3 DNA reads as TGTGCCAGCAGCTCGGGACTAGCGGGAGTAGAGACCCAGTACTTC. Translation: CASSSGLAGVETQYF.

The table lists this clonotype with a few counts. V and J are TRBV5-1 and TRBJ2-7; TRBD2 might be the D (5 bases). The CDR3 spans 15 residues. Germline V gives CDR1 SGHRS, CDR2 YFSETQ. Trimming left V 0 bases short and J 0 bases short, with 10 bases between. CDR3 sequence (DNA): TGCGCCAGCAGCTTGGGAGGGATCGGCTCCTACGAGCAGTACTTC. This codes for CASSLGGIGSYEQYF.

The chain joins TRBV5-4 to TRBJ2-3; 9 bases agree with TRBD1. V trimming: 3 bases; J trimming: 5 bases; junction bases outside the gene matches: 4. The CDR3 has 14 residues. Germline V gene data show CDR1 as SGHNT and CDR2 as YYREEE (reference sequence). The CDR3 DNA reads TGTGCCAGCAGCTGGACAGGGGTTAAAGATACGCAGTATTTT. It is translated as CASSWTGVKDTQYF.

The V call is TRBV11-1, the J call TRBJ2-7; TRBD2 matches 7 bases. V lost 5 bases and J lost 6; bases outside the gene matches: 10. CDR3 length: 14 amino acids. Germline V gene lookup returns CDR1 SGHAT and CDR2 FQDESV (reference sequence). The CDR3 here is CASSQGGEWREQYF. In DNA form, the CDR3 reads TGTGCCAGCAGCCAGGGAGGGGAGTGGCGCGAGCAGTACTTC. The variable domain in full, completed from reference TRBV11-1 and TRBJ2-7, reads EAEVAQSPRYKITEKSQAVAFWCDPISGHATLYWYRQILGQGPELLVQFQDESVVDDSQLPKDRFSAERLKGVDSTLKIQPAELGDSAMYLCASSQGGEWREQYFGPGTRLTVT.

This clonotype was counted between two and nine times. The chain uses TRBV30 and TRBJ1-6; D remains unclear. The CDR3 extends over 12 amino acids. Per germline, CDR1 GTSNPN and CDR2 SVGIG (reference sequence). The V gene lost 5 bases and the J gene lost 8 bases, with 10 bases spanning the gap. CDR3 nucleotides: TGTGCCTGGCGGGTTGTCGATTCACCCCTCCACTTT. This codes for CAWRVVDSPLHF.

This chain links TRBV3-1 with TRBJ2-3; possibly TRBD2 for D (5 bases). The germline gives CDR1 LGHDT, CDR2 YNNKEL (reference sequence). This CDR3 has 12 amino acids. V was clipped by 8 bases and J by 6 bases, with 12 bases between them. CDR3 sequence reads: CASQAGRDTQYF. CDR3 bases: TGTGCCAGCCAGGCGGGTCGGGATACGCAGTATTTT.

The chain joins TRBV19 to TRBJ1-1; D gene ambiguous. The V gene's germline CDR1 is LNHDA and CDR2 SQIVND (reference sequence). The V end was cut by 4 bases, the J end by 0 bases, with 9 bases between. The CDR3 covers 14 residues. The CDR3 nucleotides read TGTGCCAGTAGTAGAACGGGTATGAACACTGAAGCTTTCTTT. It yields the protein CASSRTGMNTEAFF.

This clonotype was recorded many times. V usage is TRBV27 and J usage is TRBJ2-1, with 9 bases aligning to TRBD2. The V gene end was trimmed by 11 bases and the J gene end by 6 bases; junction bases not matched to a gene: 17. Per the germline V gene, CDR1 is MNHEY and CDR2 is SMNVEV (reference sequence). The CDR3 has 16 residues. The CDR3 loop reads CASTRVGTSSGNEQFF. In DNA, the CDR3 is TGTGCCTCCACTCGCGTCGGGACTAGCTCTGGCAATGAGCAGTTCTTC.

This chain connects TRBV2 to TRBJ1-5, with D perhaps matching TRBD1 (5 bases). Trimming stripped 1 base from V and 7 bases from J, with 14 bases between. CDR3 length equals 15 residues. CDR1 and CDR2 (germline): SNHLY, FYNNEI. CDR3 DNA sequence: TGTGCCAGCAGTGAAGGGACACGGTCAGGCCAGCCCCAGCATTTT. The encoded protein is CASSEGTRSGQPQHF.

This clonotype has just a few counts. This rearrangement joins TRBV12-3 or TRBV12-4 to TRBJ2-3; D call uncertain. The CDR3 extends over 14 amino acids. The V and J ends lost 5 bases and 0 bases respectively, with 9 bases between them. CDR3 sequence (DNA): TGTGCCAGCAGTGACGGTCTAAGCACAGATACGCAGTATTTT. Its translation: CASSDGLSTDTQYF.

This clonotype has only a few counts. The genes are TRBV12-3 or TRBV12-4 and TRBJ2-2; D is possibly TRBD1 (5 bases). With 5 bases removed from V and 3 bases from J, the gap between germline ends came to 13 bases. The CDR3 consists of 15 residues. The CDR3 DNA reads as TGTGCCAGCAGTATGGGGCAGGGCCACACCGGGGAGCTGTTTTTT. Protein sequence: CASSMGQGHTGELFF.

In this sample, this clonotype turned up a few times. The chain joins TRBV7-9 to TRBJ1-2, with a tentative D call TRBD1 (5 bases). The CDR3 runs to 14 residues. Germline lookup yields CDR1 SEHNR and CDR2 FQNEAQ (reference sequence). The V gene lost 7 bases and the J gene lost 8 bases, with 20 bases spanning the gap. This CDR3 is CASTWDGSRRGYTF. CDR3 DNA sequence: TGTGCCAGCACTTGGGACGGATCCCGGCGGGGCTACACCTTC.

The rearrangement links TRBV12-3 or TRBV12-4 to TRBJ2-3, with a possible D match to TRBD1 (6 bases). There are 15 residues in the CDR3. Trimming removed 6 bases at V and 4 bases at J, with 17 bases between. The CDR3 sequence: CASRTRDNRADTQYF. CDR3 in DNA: TGTGCCAGCAGGACCCGGGACAACCGGGCAGATACGCAGTATTTT.

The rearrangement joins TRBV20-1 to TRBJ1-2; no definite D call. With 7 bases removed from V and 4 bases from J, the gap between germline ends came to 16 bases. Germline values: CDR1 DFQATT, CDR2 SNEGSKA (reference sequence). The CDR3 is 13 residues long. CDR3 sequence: CSGTDLPPYGYTF. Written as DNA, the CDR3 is TGCAGTGGGACGGACCTCCCTCCCTATGGCTACACCTTC.

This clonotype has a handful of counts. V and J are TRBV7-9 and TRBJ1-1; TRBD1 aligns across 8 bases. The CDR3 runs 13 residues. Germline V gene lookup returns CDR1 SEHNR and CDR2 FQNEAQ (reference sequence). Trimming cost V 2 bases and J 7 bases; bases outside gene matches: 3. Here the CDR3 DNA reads TGTGCCAGCAGCTTAACAGGGGGGAATGAAGCTTTCTTT. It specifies CASSLTGGNEAFF.

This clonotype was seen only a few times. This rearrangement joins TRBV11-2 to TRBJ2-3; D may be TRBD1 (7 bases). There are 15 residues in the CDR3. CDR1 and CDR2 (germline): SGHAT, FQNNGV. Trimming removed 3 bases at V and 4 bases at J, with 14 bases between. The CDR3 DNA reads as TGTGCCAGCAGCTTCAGGGGGGCCTCCCCAGATACGCAGTATTTT. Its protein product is CASSFRGASPDTQYF.

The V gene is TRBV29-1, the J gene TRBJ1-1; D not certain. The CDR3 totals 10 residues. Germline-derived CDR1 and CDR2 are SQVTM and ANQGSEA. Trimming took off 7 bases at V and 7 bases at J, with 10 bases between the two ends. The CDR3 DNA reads TGCAGCGGACGGGCACATGAAGCTTTCTTT. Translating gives CSGRAHEAFF.

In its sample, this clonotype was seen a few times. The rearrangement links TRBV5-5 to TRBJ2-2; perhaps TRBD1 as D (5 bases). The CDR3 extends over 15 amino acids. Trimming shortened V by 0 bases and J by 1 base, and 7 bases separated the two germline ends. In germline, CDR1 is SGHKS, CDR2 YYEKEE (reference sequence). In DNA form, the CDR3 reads TGTGCCAGCAGCTTGGCCAGGGAGAACACCGGGGAGCTGTTTTTT. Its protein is CASSLARENTGELFF.

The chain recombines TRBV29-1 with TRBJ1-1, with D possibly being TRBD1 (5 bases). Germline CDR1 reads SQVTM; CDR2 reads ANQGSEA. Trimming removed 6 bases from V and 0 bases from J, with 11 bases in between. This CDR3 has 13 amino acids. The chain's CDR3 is CSVRQGLNTEAFF. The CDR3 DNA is TGCAGCGTCCGGCAGGGCCTGAACACTGAAGCTTTCTTT.

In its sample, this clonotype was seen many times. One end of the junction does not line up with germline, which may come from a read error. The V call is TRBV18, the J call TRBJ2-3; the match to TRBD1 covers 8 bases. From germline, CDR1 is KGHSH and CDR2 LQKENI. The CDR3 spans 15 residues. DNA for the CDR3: TGCGCCAGCAGCCCCGGACAGGGTGGAACAGATACGCAGTATTTT. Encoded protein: CASSPGQGGTDTQYF.

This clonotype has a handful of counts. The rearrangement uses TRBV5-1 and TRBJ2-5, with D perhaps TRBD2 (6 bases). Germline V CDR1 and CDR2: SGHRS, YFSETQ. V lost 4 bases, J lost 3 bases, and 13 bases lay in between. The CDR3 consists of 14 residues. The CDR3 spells CASSHDPGEETQYF. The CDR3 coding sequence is TGCGCCAGCAGCCATGACCCGGGGGAAGAGACCCAGTACTTC. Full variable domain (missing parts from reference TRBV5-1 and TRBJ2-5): KAGVTQTPRYLIKTRGQQVTLSCSPISGHRSVSWYQQTPGQGLQFLFEYFSETQRNKGNFPGRFSGRQFSNSRSEMNVSTLELGDSALYLCASSHDPGEETQYFGPGTRLLVL.

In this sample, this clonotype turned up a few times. The CDR3 coding sequence is TGTGCCAGCAGTGCGTTTCAGGGGTACCAAGAGACCCAGTACTTC. Translation: CASSAFQGYQETQYF. The chain recombines TRBV6-5 with TRBJ2-5, with D tentatively TRBD1 (6 bases). Between the trimmed V and J ends, which lost 5 bases and 0 bases, there was a span of 13 bases. CDR3 length: 15 residues. Germline V gene data show CDR1 as MNHEY and CDR2 as SVGAGI.

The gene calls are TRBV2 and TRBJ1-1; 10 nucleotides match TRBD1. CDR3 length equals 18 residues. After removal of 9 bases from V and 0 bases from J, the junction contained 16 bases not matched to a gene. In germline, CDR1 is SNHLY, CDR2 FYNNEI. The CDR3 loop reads CARFRDRGLARMNTEAFF. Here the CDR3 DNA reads TGTGCCAGGTTCCGGGACAGGGGCCTTGCTAGGATGAACACTGAAGCTTTCTTT.

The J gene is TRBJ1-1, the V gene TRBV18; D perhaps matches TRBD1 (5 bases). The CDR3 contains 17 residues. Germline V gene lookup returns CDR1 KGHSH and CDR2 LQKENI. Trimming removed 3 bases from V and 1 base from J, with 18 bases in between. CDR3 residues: CASSPLLGTAPNTEAFF. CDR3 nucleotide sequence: TGTGCCAGCTCACCCCTCCTAGGGACCGCACCGAACACTGAAGCTTTCTTT.